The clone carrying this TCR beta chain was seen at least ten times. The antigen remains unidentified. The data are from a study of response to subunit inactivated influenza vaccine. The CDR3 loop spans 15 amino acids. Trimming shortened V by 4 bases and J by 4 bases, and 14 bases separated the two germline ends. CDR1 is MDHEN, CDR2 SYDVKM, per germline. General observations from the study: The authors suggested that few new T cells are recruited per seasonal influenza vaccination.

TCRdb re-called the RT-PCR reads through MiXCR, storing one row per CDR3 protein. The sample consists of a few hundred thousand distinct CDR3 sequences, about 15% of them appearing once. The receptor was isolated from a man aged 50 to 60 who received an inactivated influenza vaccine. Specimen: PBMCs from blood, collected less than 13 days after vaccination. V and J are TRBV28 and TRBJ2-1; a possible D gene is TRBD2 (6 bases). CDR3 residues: CASSYGRSFYNEQFF. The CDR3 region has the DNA TGTGCCAGCAGTTACGGGAGAAGCTTTTACAATGAGCAGTTCTTC.